Detailed here is one TCR beta chain. The entry originates in a study of shared T cell receptors in the human thymus. Generated by immunoSEQ multiplex PCR, the TCRdb table keeps only in-frame clones and is missing some. The sample lists about 400,000 clones, 95% occurring once. With 10 bases removed from V and 2 bases from J, the gap between germline ends came to 23 bases. Germline loops: CDR1 LGHNT, CDR2 FRNRAP. This CDR3 spans 16 amino acids. The source material was thymocytes. The gene calls are TRBV12-5 and TRBJ1-1; possible D gene TRBD1, 5 bases. The TCR originated in a human donor. CDR3 loop: CATRFGDSGKNTEAFF. The CDR3 DNA is TGTGCTACCAGGTTCGGCGACAGCGGAAAAAACACTGAAGCTTTCTTT.